The subject of this entry is one T cell receptor (beta chain). What it binds is not known. These data belong to a study of T cell responses to AZD1222 COVID-19 vaccine. Overall study findings and caveats: The study found Spike-specific TCR breadth and depth rose after two AZD1222 doses. No repertoire was sampled before or during the peak T cell response, only after it.

Profiling relied on immunoSEQ multiplex PCR, and the TCRdb table lists in-frame clones only, not all of them. This sample has some 50,000 clones; more than 65% occur once, and the top ten carry more than 20%. Trimming removed 4 bases at V and 5 bases at J, with 15 bases between. The germline V gene has CDR1 SGHNT and CDR2 YYREEE (reference sequence). This CDR3 contains 14 residues. The chain employs TRBV5-4 and TRBJ1-1; D may be TRBD1 (6 bases). The sample in question was peripheral blood, obtained on day 0 of MenACWY control vaccination. The receptor's source is an adult in good health. The DNA for the CDR3 is TGTGCCAGCAGCGGCACAGGGCGAAAAACTGAAGCTTTCTTT. This encodes CASSGTGRKTEAFF.